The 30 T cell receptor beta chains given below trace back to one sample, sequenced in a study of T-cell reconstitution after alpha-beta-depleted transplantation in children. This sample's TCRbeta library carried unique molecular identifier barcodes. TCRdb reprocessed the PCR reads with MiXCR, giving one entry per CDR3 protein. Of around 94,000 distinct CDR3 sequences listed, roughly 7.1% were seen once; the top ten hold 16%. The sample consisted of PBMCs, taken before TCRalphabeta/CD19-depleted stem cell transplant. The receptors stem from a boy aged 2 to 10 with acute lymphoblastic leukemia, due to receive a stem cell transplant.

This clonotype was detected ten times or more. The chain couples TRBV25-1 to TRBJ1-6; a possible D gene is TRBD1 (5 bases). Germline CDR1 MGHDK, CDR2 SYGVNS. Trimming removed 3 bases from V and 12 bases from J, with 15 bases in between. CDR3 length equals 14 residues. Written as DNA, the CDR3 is TGTGCCAGCAGTGAGACAGTGTTCGGGGGACCCCTCCACTTT. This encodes CASSETVFGGPLHF.

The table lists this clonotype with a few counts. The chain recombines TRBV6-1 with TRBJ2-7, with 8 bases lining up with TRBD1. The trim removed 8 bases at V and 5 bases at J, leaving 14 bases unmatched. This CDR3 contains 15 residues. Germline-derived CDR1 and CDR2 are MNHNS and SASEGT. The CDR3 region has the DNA TGTGCCAGCCTACAAACCGACAGGGGAACTAACGAGCAGTACTTC. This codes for CASLQTDRGTNEQYF.

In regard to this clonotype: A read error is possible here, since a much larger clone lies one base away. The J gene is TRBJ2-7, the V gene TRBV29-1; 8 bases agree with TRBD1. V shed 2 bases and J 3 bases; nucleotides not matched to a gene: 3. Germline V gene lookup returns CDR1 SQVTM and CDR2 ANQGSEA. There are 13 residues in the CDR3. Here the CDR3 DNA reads TGCAGCGTTGAATACAGGGGGATCTACGAGCAGTACTTC. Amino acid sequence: CSVEYRGIYEQYF.

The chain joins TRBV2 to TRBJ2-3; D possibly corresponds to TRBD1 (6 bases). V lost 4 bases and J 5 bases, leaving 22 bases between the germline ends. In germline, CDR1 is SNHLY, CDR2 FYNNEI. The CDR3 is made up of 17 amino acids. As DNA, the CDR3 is TGTGCCAGCAGTGCGTACAGGGATCTGGGAATTGGAGATACGCAGTATTTT. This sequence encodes CASSAYRDLGIGDTQYF. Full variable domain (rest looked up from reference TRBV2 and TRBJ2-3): EPEVTQTPSHQVTQMGQEVILRCVPISNHLYFYWYRQILGQKVEFLVSFYNNEISEKSEIFDDQFSVERPDGSNFTLKIRSTKLEDSAMYFCASSAYRDLGIGDTQYFGPGTRLTVL.

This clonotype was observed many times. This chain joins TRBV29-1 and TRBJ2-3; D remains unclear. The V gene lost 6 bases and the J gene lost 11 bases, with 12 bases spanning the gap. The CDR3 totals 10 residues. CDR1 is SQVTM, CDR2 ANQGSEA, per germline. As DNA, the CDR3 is TGCAGCGTGGCCCAGCACGAGCAGTATTTT. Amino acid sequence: CSVAQHEQYF.

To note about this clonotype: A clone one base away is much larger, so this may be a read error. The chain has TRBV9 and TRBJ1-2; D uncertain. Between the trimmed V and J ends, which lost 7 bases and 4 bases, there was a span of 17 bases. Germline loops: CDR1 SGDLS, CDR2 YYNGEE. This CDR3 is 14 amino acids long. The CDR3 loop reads CASGAGLSPYGYTF. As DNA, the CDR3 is TGTGCCAGCGGCGCTGGCCTCAGCCCCTATGGCTACACCTTC.

CDR3 DNA sequence: TGTGCCAGCAGTGGCGGGATAGTGACCCAGTACTTC. Translation: CASSGGIVTQYF. The V gene is TRBV12-3 or TRBV12-4, the J gene TRBJ2-5; D might be TRBD2 (6 bases). The ends were cut back, 5 bases at V and 7 bases at J, with 11 bases in the middle. This CDR3 contains 12 residues.

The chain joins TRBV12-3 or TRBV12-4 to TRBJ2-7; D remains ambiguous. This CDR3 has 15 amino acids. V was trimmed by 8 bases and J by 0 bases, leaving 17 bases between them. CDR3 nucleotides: TGTGCCAGCGGCCGATTGGCGTATACCTCCTACGAGCAGTACTTC. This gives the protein CASGRLAYTSYEQYF.

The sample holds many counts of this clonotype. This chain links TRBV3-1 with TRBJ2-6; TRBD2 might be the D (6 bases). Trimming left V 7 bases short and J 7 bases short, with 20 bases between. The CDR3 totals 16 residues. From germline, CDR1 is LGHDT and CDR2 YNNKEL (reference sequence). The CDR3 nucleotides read TGTGCCAGCACCACTCTTACCCCCGGGGGAGCCAACGTCCTGACTTTC. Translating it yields CASTTLTPGGANVLTF.

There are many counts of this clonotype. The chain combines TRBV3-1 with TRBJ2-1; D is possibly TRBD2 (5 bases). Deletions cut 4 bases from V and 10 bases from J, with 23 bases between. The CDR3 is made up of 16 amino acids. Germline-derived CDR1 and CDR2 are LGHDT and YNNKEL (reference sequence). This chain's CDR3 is CASSPKFPRPDWEQFF. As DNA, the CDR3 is TGTGCCAGCAGCCCCAAGTTCCCTCGACCGGACTGGGAGCAGTTCTTC.

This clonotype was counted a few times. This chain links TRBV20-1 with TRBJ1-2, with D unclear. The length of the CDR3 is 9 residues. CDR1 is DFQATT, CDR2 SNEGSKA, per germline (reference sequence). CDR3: CSPGYGYTF. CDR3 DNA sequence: TGCAGCCCAGGTTATGGCTACACCTTC.

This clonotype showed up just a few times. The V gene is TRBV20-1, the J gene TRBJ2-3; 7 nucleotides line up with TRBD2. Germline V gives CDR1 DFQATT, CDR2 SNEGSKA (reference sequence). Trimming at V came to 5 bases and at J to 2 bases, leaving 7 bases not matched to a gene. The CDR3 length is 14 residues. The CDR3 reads CSALGEGITDTQYF. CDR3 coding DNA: TGCAGTGCTCTAGGGGAGGGTATCACAGATACGCAGTATTTT.

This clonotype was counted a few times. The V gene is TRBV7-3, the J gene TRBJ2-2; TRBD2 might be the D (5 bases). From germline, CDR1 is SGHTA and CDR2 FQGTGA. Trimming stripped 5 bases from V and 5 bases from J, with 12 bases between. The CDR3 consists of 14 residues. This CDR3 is CASSRYRGTGELFF. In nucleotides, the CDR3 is TGTGCCAGCAGCCGCTACAGAGGGACCGGGGAGCTGTTTTTT.

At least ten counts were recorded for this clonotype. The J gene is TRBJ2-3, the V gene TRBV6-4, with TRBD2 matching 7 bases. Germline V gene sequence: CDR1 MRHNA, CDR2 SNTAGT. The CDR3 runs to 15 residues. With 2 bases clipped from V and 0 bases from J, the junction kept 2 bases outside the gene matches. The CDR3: CASSDGEGSTDTQYF. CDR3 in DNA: TGTGCCAGCAGTGACGGGGAGGGCAGCACAGATACGCAGTATTTT.

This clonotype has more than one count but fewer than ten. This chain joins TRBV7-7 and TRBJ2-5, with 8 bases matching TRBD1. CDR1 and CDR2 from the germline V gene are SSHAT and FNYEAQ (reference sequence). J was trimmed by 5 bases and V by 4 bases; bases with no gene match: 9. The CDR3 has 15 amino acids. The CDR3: CASSSGTGGGETQYF. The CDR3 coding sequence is TGTGCCAGCAGCTCTGGGACAGGTGGTGGGGAGACCCAGTACTTC.

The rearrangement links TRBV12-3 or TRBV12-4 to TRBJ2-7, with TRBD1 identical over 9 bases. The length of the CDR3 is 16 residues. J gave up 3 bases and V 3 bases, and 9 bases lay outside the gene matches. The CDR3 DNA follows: TGTGCCAGCAGTTTGAAGCCCTCGGGACAGGGCTACGAGCAGTACTTC. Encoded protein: CASSLKPSGQGYEQYF.

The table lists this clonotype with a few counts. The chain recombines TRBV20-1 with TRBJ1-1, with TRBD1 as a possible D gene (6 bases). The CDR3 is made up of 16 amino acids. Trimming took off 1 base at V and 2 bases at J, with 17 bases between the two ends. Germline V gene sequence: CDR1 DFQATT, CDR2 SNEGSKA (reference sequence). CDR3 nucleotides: TGCAGTGCTAGAGGGTACTCCGGGACATTCAACACTGAAGCTTTCTTT. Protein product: CSARGYSGTFNTEAFF.

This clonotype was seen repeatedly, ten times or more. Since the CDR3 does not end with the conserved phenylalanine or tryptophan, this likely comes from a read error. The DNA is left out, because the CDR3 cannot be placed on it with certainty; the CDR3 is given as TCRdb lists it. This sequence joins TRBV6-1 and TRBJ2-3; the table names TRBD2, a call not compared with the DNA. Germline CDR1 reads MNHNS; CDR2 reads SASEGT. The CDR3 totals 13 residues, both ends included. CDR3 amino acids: CASSETGTSGGVL.

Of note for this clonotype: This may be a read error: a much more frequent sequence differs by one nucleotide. DNA of the CDR3: TGTGCCAGCAGCTTAGCCCTAAACAGGGAGAACATTGAGTACTTC. Amino acid sequence: CASSLALNRENIEYF. The rearrangement joins TRBV7-2 to TRBJ2-4, with D perhaps matching TRBD1 (6 bases). The CDR3 runs 15 residues. Germline V CDR1 and CDR2: SGHTA, FQGNSA.

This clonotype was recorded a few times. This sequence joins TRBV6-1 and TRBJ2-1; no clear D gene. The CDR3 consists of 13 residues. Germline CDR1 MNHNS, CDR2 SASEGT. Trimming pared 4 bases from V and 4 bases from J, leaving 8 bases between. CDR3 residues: CASSATPYNEQFF. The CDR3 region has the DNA TGTGCCAGCAGTGCTACACCATACAATGAGCAGTTCTTC.

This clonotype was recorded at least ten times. The CDR3: CSARVTVNTEAFF. The DNA of the CDR3 is TGCAGTGCTAGAGTAACGGTGAACACTGAAGCTTTCTTT. The V gene is TRBV20-1, the J gene TRBJ1-1; the D is unclear. The CDR3 sequence is 13 residues long. The germline V and J ends were trimmed by 1 base and 0 bases, with 6 bases remaining between them. Germline V gene lookup returns CDR1 DFQATT and CDR2 SNEGSKA (reference sequence).

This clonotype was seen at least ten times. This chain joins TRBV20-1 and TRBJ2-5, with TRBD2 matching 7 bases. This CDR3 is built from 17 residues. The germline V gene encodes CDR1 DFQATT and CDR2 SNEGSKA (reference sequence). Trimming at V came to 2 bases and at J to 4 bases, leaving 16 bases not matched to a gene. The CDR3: CSARRPLDGGLRETQYF. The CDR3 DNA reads TGCAGTGCTAGACGCCCTCTCGACGGGGGGTTAAGAGAGACCCAGTACTTC.

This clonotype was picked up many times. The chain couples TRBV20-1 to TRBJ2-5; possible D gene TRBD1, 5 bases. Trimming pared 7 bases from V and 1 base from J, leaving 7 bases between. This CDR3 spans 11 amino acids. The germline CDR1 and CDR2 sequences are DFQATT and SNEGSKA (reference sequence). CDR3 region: CSGQIQETQYF. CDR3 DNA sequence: TGCAGTGGACAGATCCAAGAGACCCAGTACTTC.

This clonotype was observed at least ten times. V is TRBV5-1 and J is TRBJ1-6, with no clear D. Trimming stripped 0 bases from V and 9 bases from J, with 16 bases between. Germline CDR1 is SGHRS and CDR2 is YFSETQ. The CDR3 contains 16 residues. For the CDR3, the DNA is TGCGCCAGCAGCTTGGGGCAGCGGAACCCGAGTTCACCCCTCCACTTT. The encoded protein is CASSLGQRNPSSPLHF.

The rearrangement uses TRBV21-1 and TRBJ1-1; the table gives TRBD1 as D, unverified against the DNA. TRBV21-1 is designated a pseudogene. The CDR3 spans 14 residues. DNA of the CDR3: TGTGCCAGCCAATGGGGTTTGGGGGGCACTGAAGCTTTCTTT. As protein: CASQWGLGGTEAFF.

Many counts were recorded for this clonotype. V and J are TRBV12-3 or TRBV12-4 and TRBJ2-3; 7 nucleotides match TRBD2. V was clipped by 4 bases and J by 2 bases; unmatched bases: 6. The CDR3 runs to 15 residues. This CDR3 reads CASSWDGTNTDTQYF. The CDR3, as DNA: TGTGCCAGCAGTTGGGACGGGACTAACACAGATACGCAGTATTTT.

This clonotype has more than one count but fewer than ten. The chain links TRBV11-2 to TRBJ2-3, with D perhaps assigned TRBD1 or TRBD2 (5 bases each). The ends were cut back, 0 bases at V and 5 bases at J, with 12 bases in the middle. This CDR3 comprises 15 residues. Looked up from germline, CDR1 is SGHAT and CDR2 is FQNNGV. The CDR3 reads CASSLDPYGGDTQYF. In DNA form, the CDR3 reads TGTGCCAGCAGCTTAGACCCCTATGGGGGAGATACGCAGTATTTT.

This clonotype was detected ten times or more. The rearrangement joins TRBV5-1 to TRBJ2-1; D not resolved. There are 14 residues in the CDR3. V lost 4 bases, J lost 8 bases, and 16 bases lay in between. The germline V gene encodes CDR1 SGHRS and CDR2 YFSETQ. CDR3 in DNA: TGCGCCAGCAGCCCTGGGCCAGTCTTCGATGAGCAGTTCTTC. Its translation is CASSPGPVFDEQFF.

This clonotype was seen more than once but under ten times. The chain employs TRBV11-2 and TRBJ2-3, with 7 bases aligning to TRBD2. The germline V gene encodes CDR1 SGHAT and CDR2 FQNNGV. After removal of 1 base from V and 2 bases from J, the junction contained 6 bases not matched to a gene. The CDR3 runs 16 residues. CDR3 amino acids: CASSLGTSVPTDTQYF. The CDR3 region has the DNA TGTGCCAGCAGCTTAGGTACTAGCGTGCCCACAGATACGCAGTATTTT.

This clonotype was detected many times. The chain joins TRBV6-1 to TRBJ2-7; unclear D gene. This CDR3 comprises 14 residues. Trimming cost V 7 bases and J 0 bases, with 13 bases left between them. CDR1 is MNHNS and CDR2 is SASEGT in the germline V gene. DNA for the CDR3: TGTGCCAGCACCCCATCAGGTAACTCCTACGAGCAGTACTTC. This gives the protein CASTPSGNSYEQYF.